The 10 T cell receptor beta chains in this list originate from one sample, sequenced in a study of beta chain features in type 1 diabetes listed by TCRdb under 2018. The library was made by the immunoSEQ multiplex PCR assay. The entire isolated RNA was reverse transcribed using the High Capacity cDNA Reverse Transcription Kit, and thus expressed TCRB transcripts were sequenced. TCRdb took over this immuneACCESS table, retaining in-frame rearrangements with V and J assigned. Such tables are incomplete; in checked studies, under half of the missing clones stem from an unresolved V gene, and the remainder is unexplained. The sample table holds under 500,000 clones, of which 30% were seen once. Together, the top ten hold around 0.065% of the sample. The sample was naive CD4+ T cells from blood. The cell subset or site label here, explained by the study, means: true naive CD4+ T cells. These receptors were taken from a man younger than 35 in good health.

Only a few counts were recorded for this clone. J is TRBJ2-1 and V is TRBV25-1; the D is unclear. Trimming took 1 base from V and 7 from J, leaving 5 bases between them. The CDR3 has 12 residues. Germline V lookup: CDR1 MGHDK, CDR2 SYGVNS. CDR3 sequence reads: CASSEFRNEQFF. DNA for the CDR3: TGTGCCAGCAGTGAATTCAGGAATGAGCAGTTCTTC.

CDR3 nucleotides: TGTGCCAGCAGCTCGACTAGCGCCTACAATGAGCAGTTCTTC. It encodes CASSSTSAYNEQFF. The rearrangement links TRBV11-2 to TRBJ2-1; 8 bases align to TRBD2. The germline V gene has CDR1 SGHAT and CDR2 FQNNGV. The CDR3 is 14 residues long. Trimming took 4 bases from V and 2 from J; bases not matched to a gene: 1.

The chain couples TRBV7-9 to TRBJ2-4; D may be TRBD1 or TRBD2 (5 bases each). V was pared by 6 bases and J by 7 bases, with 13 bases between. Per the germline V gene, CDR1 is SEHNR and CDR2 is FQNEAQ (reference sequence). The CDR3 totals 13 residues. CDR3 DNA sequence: TGTGCCAGCAGTGAAAGCGAGGGGAACATTCAGTACTTC. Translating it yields CASSESEGNIQYF.

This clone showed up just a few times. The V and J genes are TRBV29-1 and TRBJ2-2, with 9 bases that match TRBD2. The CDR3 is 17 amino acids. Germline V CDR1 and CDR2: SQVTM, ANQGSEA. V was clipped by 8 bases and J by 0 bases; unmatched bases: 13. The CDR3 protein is CSPAGGRALPNTGELFF. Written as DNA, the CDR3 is TGCAGCCCCGCGGGCGGGAGGGCCCTGCCGAACACCGGGGAGCTGTTTTTT.

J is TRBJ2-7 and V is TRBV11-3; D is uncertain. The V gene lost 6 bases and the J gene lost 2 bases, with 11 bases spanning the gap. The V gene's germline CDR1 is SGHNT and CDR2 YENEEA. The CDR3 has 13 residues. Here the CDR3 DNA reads TGTGCCAGCAGTTCGGGCGCCGCCTACGAGCAGTACTTC. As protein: CASSSGAAYEQYF.

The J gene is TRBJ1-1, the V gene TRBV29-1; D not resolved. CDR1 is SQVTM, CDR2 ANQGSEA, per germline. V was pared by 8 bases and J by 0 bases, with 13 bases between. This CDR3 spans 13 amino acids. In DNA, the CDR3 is TGCAGCCAAACGGACCGATTGAACACTGAAGCTTTCTTT. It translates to CSQTDRLNTEAFF.

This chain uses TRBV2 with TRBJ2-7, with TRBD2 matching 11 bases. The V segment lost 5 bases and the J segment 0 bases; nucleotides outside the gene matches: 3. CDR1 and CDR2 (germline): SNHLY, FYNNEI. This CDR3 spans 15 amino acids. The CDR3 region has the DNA TGTGCCAGCAGTTCTAGCGGGAGGAGCTCCTACGAGCAGTACTTC. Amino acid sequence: CASSSSGRSSYEQYF.

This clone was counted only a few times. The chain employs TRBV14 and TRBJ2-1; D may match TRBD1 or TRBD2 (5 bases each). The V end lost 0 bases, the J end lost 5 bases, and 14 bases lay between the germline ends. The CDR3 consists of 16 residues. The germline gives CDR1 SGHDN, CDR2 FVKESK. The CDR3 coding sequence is TGTGCCAGCAGCCAAGATATCGGGGCGCGGGACAATGAGCAGTTCTTC. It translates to CASSQDIGARDNEQFF.

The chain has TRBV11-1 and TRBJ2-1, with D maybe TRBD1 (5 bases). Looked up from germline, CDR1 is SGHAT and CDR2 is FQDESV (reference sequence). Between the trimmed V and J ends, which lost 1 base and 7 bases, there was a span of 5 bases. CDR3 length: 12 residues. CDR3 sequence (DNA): TGTGCCAGCAGCTTAGACAGGAATGAGCAGTTCTTC. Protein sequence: CASSLDRNEQFF.

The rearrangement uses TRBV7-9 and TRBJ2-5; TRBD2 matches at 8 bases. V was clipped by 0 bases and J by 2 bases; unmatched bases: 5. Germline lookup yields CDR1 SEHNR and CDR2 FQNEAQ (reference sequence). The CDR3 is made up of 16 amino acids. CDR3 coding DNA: TGTGCCAGCAGCTTAGCGTTCAGCGGGAGACAAGAGACCCAGTACTTC. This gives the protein CASSLAFSGRQETQYF.